This TCR beta chain emerged from a study of T-cell memory formation after mild COVID-19 (dated by TCRdb to the early 2020s). Context from the whole study: TCR sequence clusters from the two donors were found to be largely donor specific. Longitudinal TCRalpha and TCRbeta repertoire sequencing tracked T-cell clones expanding and contracting after mild COVID-19 in two donors. The cohort was made up of two young adult volunteers, one female and one male, who were previously healthy.

Sequencer: Illumina NovaSeq 6000. TCRalpha and TCRbeta cDNA libraries were built by 5'RACE with constant-segment primers, adding sample barcodes and unique molecular identifiers. RNA was extracted from every sample with Trizol reagent. Library amplification was performed in two PCR steps, and a second sample barcode and Illumina TruSeq adapters were introduced in the second step. Sequencing of the libraries was done on an Illumina NovaSeq, producing 2 x 150 bp paired-end reads. Under the source paper's analysis protocol: The reads were demultiplexed and collapsed into UMI-guided consensus sequences using migec v1.2.7. Using mixcr v2.1.11, the UMI consensuses were aligned to TRA and TRB V and J templates and assembled into clonotypes. Expanded or contracted clonotypes were those called significant by both edgeR and NoisET, with noise models trained on biological replicates. For edgeR calls, a false discovery rate-adjusted p below 0.01 and a log2 fold-change threshold of 1 were applied. As an exploratory analysis of dynamics, max-normalized trajectories of the 1000 most abundant clonotypes were examined by PCA with hierarchical clustering. Separately sequenced CD4+ and CD8+ repertoires were used to assign the CD4 or CD8 phenotype of responding clones. TCRdb's own reprocessing of the public reads used fastp at Q25 and MiXCR and kept productive beta chains. Identical CDR3 protein sequences are pooled into one entry, listed with their most common genes and DNA. These V and J calls are TCRdb output, not the study's own analysis. This sample gives roughly 250,000 distinct CDR3 sequences in total; around 15% of them show up just once. 22% of the sample goes to the ten largest clones.

PBMCs were isolated by Ficoll-Paque density gradient centrifugation. According to the germline V gene, CDR1 reads ENHRY and CDR2 reads SYGVKD. The CDR3 goes from the cysteine to the valine over 13 residues. Only CDR3 DNA remains: 39 bases, in frame from the first base. Trimmed from V: 6 bases; trimmed from J: 2 bases; junction bases lacking a gene match: 0. This clonotype appeared a few times. Its recognized antigen is unknown. Nothing much larger sits one base from this clone, and base qualities are not available. Overall results and qualifications from the work: The second-wave clones that peaked on day 37 were not confirmed to be SARS-CoV-2 specific. Clones that contracted from day 15 to 85 showed balanced CD4/CD8 phenotypes, whereas a second wave of clones that expanded from day 15 to 37 leaned towards CD4+. Contracting CD4+ clones were located mainly in the CM and EM memory subsets, whereas CD8+ clones were found to be enriched in EMRA. The detection of some responding clones in pre-infection memory suggests that pre-existing cross-reactive memory T cells joined the SARS-CoV-2 response. Only a couple of mild cases were covered by the study, and larger cohorts that include severe cases with pre-infection samples were considered necessary.

The rearranged chain carries TRBV10-3 and TRBJ2-7, and 11 bases in between align with TRBD1. Sequencing used PBMCs or a T cell subset sorted from them (not recorded which). This TCR was sampled from a man between 18 and 35 years old who had mild COVID-19 (a few samples of this study predate the infection). The sample titles of this study are shuffled in the database, so cell type and time point are left out; the donor was told from shared clones. CDR3 reads: CAIRGQGAYEQYV. The nucleotide sequence reads TGTGCCATCAGGGGACAGGGGGCCTACGAGCAGTACGTC.